A single sample gave rise to the 5 T cell receptor beta chains below, sequenced in a study of neurological immune-mediated disorders. Time point in this sample: technical triplicate 1. TCRdb re-called the 5' RACE reads through MiXCR, storing one row per CDR3 protein. The table records tens of thousands of distinct CDR3 sequences, about 13% of them present only once. The material sequenced was CD4+ T cells from blood. The receptors were sampled from a female donor with HTLV-1-associated myelopathy (HAM/TSP).

This clonotype is medium-sized (0.01 to 0.1%). This chain joins TRBV12-3 or TRBV12-4 and TRBJ2-2, with D perhaps assigned TRBD1 or TRBD2 (5 bases each). CDR3 length: 15 residues. Between the trimmed V and J ends, which lost 3 bases and 6 bases, there was a span of 14 bases. The CDR3 loop is CASSFYGRESGELFF. For the CDR3, the DNA is TGTGCCAGCAGTTTTTACGGCAGGGAGTCCGGGGAGCTGTTTTTT.

The gene calls are TRBV7-2 and TRBJ1-2; D is undetermined. CDR3 size: 15 residues. Germline values: CDR1 SGHTA, CDR2 FQGNSA. V was cut by 10 bases and J by 1 base, with 19 bases left in between. The CDR3 here is CATLRALPYNYGYTF. The CDR3 DNA follows: TGTGCCACCCTTCGGGCCCTTCCTTATAACTATGGCTACACCTTC.

This clonotype was counted at least ten times. The V gene is TRBV7-9, the J gene TRBJ2-7; TRBD1 matches 10 bases. This CDR3 contains 19 residues. Germline V gives CDR1 SEHNR, CDR2 FQNEAQ (reference sequence). With 3 bases clipped from V and 3 bases from J, the junction kept 17 bases outside the gene matches. The CDR3 loop reads CASSFWPGTGVGPNYEQYF. The DNA of the CDR3 is TGTGCCAGCAGCTTCTGGCCCGGGACAGGGGTTGGGCCAAACTACGAGCAGTACTTC.

This clonotype was picked up many times. The chain recombines TRBV11-1 with TRBJ1-1; weak D call: TRBD1 (6 bases). Deletions cut 6 bases from V and 2 bases from J, with 16 bases between. CDR1 is SGHAT and CDR2 is FQDESV in the germline V gene (reference sequence). The CDR3 consists of 15 residues. In nucleotides, the CDR3 is TGTGCCAGCAGTTACGCCGGGACACCCAACACTGAAGCTTTCTTT. Translation: CASSYAGTPNTEAFF.

For this clonotype: The junction differs from germline at one of its ends, possibly a read error. The chain uses TRBV5-1 and TRBJ2-2; no definite D call. CDR1 is SGHRS and CDR2 is YFSETQ in the germline V gene. This CDR3 has 14 residues. The CDR3 reads CAISCTSNTGELFF. In DNA, the CDR3 is TGCGCCATCAGCTGTACTTCTAACACCGGGGAGCTGTTTTTT.